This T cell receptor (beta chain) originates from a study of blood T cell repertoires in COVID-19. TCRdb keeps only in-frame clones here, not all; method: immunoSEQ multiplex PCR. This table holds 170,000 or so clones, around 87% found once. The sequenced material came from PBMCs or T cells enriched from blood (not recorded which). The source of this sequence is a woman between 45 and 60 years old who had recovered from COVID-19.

CDR3 in DNA: TGTGCCAGCAGCCCGAGACTAGCTGGGAGCACAGATACGCAGTATTTT. Residues: CASSPRLAGSTDTQYF. This sequence joins TRBV7-6 and TRBJ2-3; 7 bases agree with TRBD2. Looked up from germline, CDR1 is SGHVS and CDR2 is FNYEAQ. This CDR3 is built from 16 residues. The ends lost 5 bases at V and 0 bases at J; junction bases unmatched: 8.